This T cell receptor (beta chain) was documented in a study of control samples from healthy donors and cancer patients (dated by TCRdb to 2018 to 2021). Receptor libraries were prepared by the immunoSEQ multiplex PCR assay. Here the immuneACCESS table is served through TCRdb, limited to in-frame sequences with V and J called. Missing clones are a known gap in these copies; in checked studies unresolved V genes cover under half, and the rest lacks a known reason. The table for this sample lists roughly 220,000 clones; 85% to 95% of them were counted only once. Clones ranked in the top ten supply roughly 1.6% of the sample. Inclusive of the bounding cysteine and phenylalanine, the CDR3 is 15 residues long. The entry retains the CDR3 DNA only, 45 bases that are in frame from base 1. From the germline V gene (reference sequence), CDR1 is LNHDA and CDR2 is SQIVND. Germline trimming amounts to 1 base on V and 4 bases on J, with 5 as the count of junction bases outside the gene matches.

With regard to this clone: Its antigen is unknown. Qualities for individual bases were not recorded, and no much larger clone is one base off.

Sequenced input: blood. The sequence derives from a man aged 45-65 years in good health. Here the chain combines TRBV19 and TRBJ2-5; TRBD1 fits 8 bases in the junction. For the CDR3, the sequence is CASSIAVDRGETQYF. Here is the DNA: TGTGCCAGTAGTATAGCCGTTGACAGGGGAGAGACCCAGTACTTC. The reference TRBV19 and TRBJ2-5 proteins fill in what lies around the CDR3, so the full variable domain reads DGGITQSPKYLFRKEGQNVTLSCEQNLNHDAMYWYRQDPGQGLRLIYYSQIVNDFQKGDIAEGYSVSREKKESFPLTVTSAQKNPTAFYLCASSIAVDRGETQYFGPGTRLLVL.